Shown below are 20 T cell receptor beta chains from a single sample sequenced in a study of cytotoxic CD8 clonotypes in ibrutinib-treated CLL. Using immunoSEQ multiplex PCR, the repertoire was profiled, and TCRdb retains in-frame clones only, with some absent. The repertoire holds just over 200,000 clones, with 79% as singletons. The source material was PBMCs, sampled after 12 months of ibrutinib treatment. The receptors shown here come from a human donor with chronic lymphocytic leukemia.

The chain couples TRBV5-1 to TRBJ2-7; tentatively, D is TRBD2 (5 bases). In germline, CDR1 is SGHRS, CDR2 YFSETQ. CDR3 size: 13 residues. Trimming took off 2 bases at V and 7 bases at J, with 13 bases between the two ends. The DNA for the CDR3 is TGCGCCAGCAGCTTTGGCCCCGGGGATGAGCAGTACTTC. Translated, it gives CASSFGPGDEQYF.

J is TRBJ2-3 and V is TRBV10-3, with 10 bases identical to TRBD1. Trimming cost V 5 bases and J 7 bases; bases outside gene matches: 12. Germline CDR1 and CDR2: ENHRY and SYGVKD. The CDR3 covers 16 residues. CDR3 protein: CAISPGQGLTINTQYF. The CDR3 nucleotides read TGTGCCATCAGTCCGGGACAGGGGTTGACGATAAATACGCAGTATTTT.

J is TRBJ2-7 and V is TRBV18; D may be TRBD2 (5 bases). The CDR3 has 14 amino acids. Germline CDR1 is KGHSH and CDR2 is LQKENI. With 5 bases removed from V and 0 bases from J, the gap between germline ends came to 11 bases. The CDR3 spells CASSKDGNSYEQYF. In nucleotides, the CDR3 is TGTGCCAGCTCAAAGGACGGGAACTCCTACGAGCAGTACTTC. The complete variable domain, with remaining parts taken from reference TRBV18 and TRBJ2-7, reads NAGVMQNPRHLVRRRGQEARLRCSPMKGHSHVYWYRQLPEEGLKFMVYLQKENIIDESGMPKERFSAEFPKEGPSILRIQQVVRGDSAAYFCASSKDGNSYEQYFGPGTRLTVT.

The chain uses TRBV28 and TRBJ2-7; weak D call: TRBD1 (5 bases). Trimming left V 3 bases short and J 3 bases short, with 15 bases between. This CDR3 is built from 15 residues. CDR1 is MDHEN, CDR2 SYDVKM, per germline. In DNA, the CDR3 is TGTGCCAGCAGTTTGACAGAAAGTTTTATCTACGAGCAGTACTTC. Encoded protein: CASSLTESFIYEQYF.

The chain joins TRBV11-2 to TRBJ1-6, with 7 bases identical to TRBD1. CDR1 is SGHAT, CDR2 FQNNGV, per germline. The V and J ends lost 3 bases and 3 bases, in that order; junction bases with no gene match: 5. This CDR3 spans 16 amino acids. The CDR3 loop is CASSFTGVSYNSPLHF. The CDR3 nucleotides read TGTGCCAGCAGCTTTACAGGGGTTAGCTATAATTCACCCCTCCACTTT.

This chain joins TRBV6-5 and TRBJ1-2; 9 nucleotides align to TRBD1. Germline V gene data show CDR1 as MNHEY and CDR2 as SVGAGI. Losses at the gene ends were 2 bases for V and 4 bases for J; bases not matched to a gene: 8. There are 16 residues in the CDR3. CDR3 coding DNA: TGTGCCAGCAGTTACACCGGGACAGGGAAGGGCTATGGCTACACCTTC. As protein: CASSYTGTGKGYGYTF.

This clone was picked up many times. This rearrangement joins TRBV4-2 to TRBJ2-1, with TRBD1 identical over 9 bases. Per the germline V gene, CDR1 is LGHNA and CDR2 is YNFKEQ. The CDR3 consists of 16 residues. Trimming cost V 3 bases and J 5 bases; bases outside gene matches: 8. The CDR3 bases are TGTGCCAGCAGCCACACATCGGGACAGGGCCACAATGAGCAGTTCTTC. Amino acid sequence: CASSHTSGQGHNEQFF.

With respect to this clone: Other DNA sequences in this specimen translate into the identical CDR3. This chain connects TRBV5-1 to TRBJ2-7; no definite D call. The CDR3 covers 12 residues. Trimming shortened V by 0 bases and J by 4 bases, and 5 bases separated the two germline ends. From germline, CDR1 is SGHRS and CDR2 YFSETQ. The CDR3 bases are TGCGCCAGCAGCTTGGTTGGATACGAGCAGTACTTC. Translated, it gives CASSLVGYEQYF.

The chain recombines TRBV6-1 with TRBJ2-7; TRBD2 agrees at 10 bases. The CDR3 has 13 amino acids. The ends lost 10 bases at V and 6 bases at J; junction bases unmatched: 9. CDR1 and CDR2 (germline): MNHNS, SASEGT. CDR3 in DNA: TGTGCCACCCGGTCTAGCGGGAGTCGCGAGCAGTACTTC. This encodes CATRSSGSREQYF.

The chain combines TRBV18 with TRBJ1-1; D unresolved. Trimming removed 3 bases from V and 5 bases from J, with 10 bases in between. This CDR3 comprises 13 residues. Germline V gives CDR1 KGHSH, CDR2 LQKENI. This CDR3 is CASSPHPGTEAFF. The CDR3 nucleotides read TGTGCCAGCTCACCTCACCCGGGGACTGAAGCTTTCTTT.

The genes are TRBV29-1 and TRBJ2-1; D is unclear. The germline V and J ends were trimmed by 7 bases and 9 bases, with 10 bases remaining between them. Germline CDR1 reads SQVTM; CDR2 reads ANQGSEA. The CDR3 runs 10 residues. The CDR3 loop is CSAGRGEQFF. CDR3 nucleotide sequence: TGCAGCGCCGGCCGTGGTGAGCAGTTCTTC.

The V gene is TRBV11-2, the J gene TRBJ2-6; 10 bases map to TRBD1. Germline CDR1 reads SGHAT; CDR2 reads FQNNGV. This CDR3 has 17 amino acids. The trim removed 1 base at V and 2 bases at J, leaving 2 bases unmatched. The CDR3 loop is CASSLGQGAAGANVLTF. Here the CDR3 DNA reads TGTGCCAGCAGCTTAGGACAGGGGGCGGCTGGGGCCAACGTCCTGACTTTC.

The rearrangement joins TRBV30 to TRBJ1-1; D gene unclear. The CDR3 consists of 13 residues. V was clipped by 2 bases and J by 0 bases, with 7 bases between them. Germline CDR1 GTSNPN, CDR2 SVGIG (reference sequence). The CDR3 protein is CAWSKNMNTEAFF. The DNA for the CDR3 is TGTGCCTGGAGTAAGAACATGAACACTGAAGCTTTCTTT.

This chain connects TRBV7-3 to TRBJ1-3; D uncertain. Trimming stripped 5 bases from V and 3 bases from J, with 5 bases between. Germline V CDR1 and CDR2: SGHTA, FQGTGA. This CDR3 region has 12 residues. CDR3 sequence (DNA): TGTGCCAGCAGCCCGGGTGGAAACACCATATATTTT. This codes for CASSPGGNTIYF.

The CDR3 DNA sequence: TGCGCCAGCAGCCCCCTCCCCGAGAGCTCCTACGAGCAGTACTTC. Amino acids: CASSPLPESSYEQYF. The chain recombines TRBV4-1 with TRBJ2-7; D is uncertain. Germline CDR1 MGHRA, CDR2 YSYEKL. CDR3 length: 15 residues. Trimming took off 4 bases at V and 0 bases at J, with 13 bases between the two ends.

This clone was counted at least ten times. Its ends do not fully match the called genes, so a read error is possible. The CDR3: CASSCREDGYTF. In DNA, the CDR3 is TGTGCTAGCAGCTGCAGGGAAGATGGCTACACCTTC. This rearrangement joins TRBV7-7 to TRBJ1-2; D might be TRBD1 (5 bases). Germline CDR1 reads SSHAT; CDR2 reads FNYEAQ (reference sequence). This CDR3 spans 12 amino acids.

The J gene is TRBJ2-1, the V gene TRBV6-1, with D perhaps matching TRBD1 (6 bases). Trimming left V 4 bases short and J 0 bases short, with 13 bases between. There are 16 residues in the CDR3. The germline V gene has CDR1 MNHNS and CDR2 SASEGT. CDR3 sequence (DNA): TGTGCCAGCAGTGGATGGACAGCGAGCTCCTACAATGAGCAGTTCTTC. Translated, it gives CASSGWTASSYNEQFF.

The chain combines TRBV15 with TRBJ2-7; perhaps TRBD2 as D (7 bases). Germline assignment: CDR1 LNHNV and CDR2 YYDKDF (reference sequence). This CDR3 comprises 15 residues. V was cut by 5 bases and J by 1 base, with 15 bases left in between. CDR3 nucleotide sequence: TGTGCCACCAGCGCGAGGGGGGACTATTCCTACGAGCAGTACTTC. Translating it yields CATSARGDYSYEQYF.

This clone was detected only a few times. The V gene is TRBV29-1, the J gene TRBJ2-7; perhaps TRBD1 as D (6 bases). The V end was cut by 6 bases, the J end by 6 bases, with 15 bases between. Germline V gives CDR1 SQVTM, CDR2 ANQGSEA. The CDR3 covers 12 residues. The CDR3 nucleotides are TGCAGCGTATCCCGCAGGGGCTCCGAGCAGTACTTC. It encodes CSVSRRGSEQYF.

V and J are TRBV18 and TRBJ1-1; D unclear. CDR3 length equals 11 residues. Trimming left V 3 bases short and J 6 bases short, with 5 bases between. CDR1 and CDR2 from the germline V gene are KGHSH and LQKENI. CDR3 sequence reads: CASSPFPEAFF. The CDR3 coding sequence is TGTGCCAGCTCACCCTTCCCTGAAGCTTTCTTT.